The 27 T cell receptor beta chains in this list originate from one sample, sequenced in a study of spatial heterogeneity in lung cancer. TCRdb fed the 5' RACE reads into MiXCR, producing one record per CDR3 protein. The sample lists several thousand distinct CDR3 sequences; under 20% were seen once. General study findings and limits: Counts that tracked tumor mutation counts were those of expanded intratumoral alpha and beta TCRs.

Time point denoted: sample taken at primary tumor resection. These receptors have no known antigen. The specimen was lung tumor tissue, collected at surgery. The receptors come from a male donor with early-stage non-small cell lung cancer.

This clonotype is judged large. The chain uses TRBV5-4 and TRBJ2-5, with TRBD2 matching 10 bases. The length of the CDR3 is 15 residues. V gave up 1 base and J gave up 5 bases; unmatched junction bases: 5. Per germline, CDR1 SGHNT and CDR2 YYREEE (reference sequence). The CDR3 nucleotides are TGTGCCAGCAGCTTGAGGACTAGCGGTTCGGAGACCCAGTACTTC. Translation gives CASSLRTSGSETQYF.

By share, this clonotype counts as medium-sized. V is TRBV12-3 or TRBV12-4 and J is TRBJ1-1; D is unresolved. V was cut by 3 bases and J by 6 bases, with 8 bases left in between. The CDR3 sequence is 12 residues long. The CDR3 protein is CASSFFPAEAFF. The CDR3 DNA is TGTGCCAGCAGTTTTTTTCCGGCTGAAGCTTTCTTT.

This clonotype is medium-sized in the sample. V gene TRBV27 combines with J gene TRBJ2-2; either TRBD1 or TRBD2 may supply D (5 bases each). The length of the CDR3 is 15 residues. V gave up 3 bases and J gave up 0 bases, with 8 bases separating them. Germline CDR1 and CDR2: MNHEY and SMNVEV (reference sequence). The CDR3 nucleotides are TGTGCCAGCAGTTTTGGGGGTACGAACACCGGGGAGCTGTTTTTT. It is translated as CASSFGGTNTGELFF.

This clonotype is deemed medium-sized (0.01 to 0.1%). The gene calls are TRBV6-1 and TRBJ2-3; 8 bases align to TRBD1. Trimming at V came to 3 bases and at J to 6 bases, leaving 11 bases not matched to a gene. CDR3 length: 16 residues. The V gene's germline CDR1 is MNHNS and CDR2 SASEGT. CDR3 sequence reads: CASSDLAGGNVDTQYF. Here the CDR3 DNA reads TGTGCCAGCAGTGATTTAGCAGGGGGCAATGTGGATACGCAGTATTTT.

Judged by abundance, this clonotype is medium-sized (0.01 to 0.1%). The gene calls are TRBV7-2 and TRBJ2-5, with 13 bases that match TRBD2. Trimming cost V 4 bases and J 2 bases; bases outside gene matches: 7. This CDR3 comprises 17 residues. CDR1 SGHTA and CDR2 FQGNSA come from the germline V gene. The CDR3 is CASSWTSGGPSQETQYF. CDR3 nucleotide sequence: TGTGCCAGCAGCTGGACTAGCGGGGGACCTTCTCAAGAGACCCAGTACTTC.

The CDR3 sequence is CASSSAEAYGYTF. The CDR3 DNA is TGTGCCAGCAGTTCCGCAGAAGCATATGGCTACACCTTC. The chain links TRBV5-4 to TRBJ1-2; no clear D gene. The length of the CDR3 is 13 residues. Germline-derived CDR1 and CDR2 are SGHNT and YYREEE (reference sequence). V was shortened by 5 bases and J by 5 bases, with 13 bases between the two germline ends.

The chain links TRBV20-1 to TRBJ1-5; a weak D match, TRBD1 (5 bases). Germline V gives CDR1 DFQATT, CDR2 SNEGSKA (reference sequence). The V end was cut by 5 bases, the J end by 5 bases, with 16 bases between. The CDR3 runs 14 residues. This CDR3 is CSAAPGGSDQPQHF. CDR3 DNA sequence: TGCAGTGCTGCGCCGGGGGGTTCCGATCAGCCCCAGCATTTT.

This clonotype was observed many times. The chain is built from TRBV7-3 and TRBJ2-3; D not resolved. Germline CDR1 reads SGHTA; CDR2 reads FQGTGA. This CDR3 has 14 residues. The V and J ends lost 2 bases and 4 bases respectively, with 10 bases between them. Here the CDR3 DNA reads TGTGCCAGCAGCTTAGGCACACCACCAGATACGCAGTATTTT. Protein sequence: CASSLGTPPDTQYF.

By sample fraction, this clonotype is medium-sized. V usage is TRBV6-1 and J usage is TRBJ1-2; no clear D gene. There are 14 residues in the CDR3. V lost 6 bases and J 4 bases, leaving 15 bases between the germline ends. Germline V gene lookup returns CDR1 MNHNS and CDR2 SASEGT. Here the CDR3 DNA reads TGTGCCAGCAGCTTAGACACGATAAGCTATGGCTACACCTTC. Amino acid sequence: CASSLDTISYGYTF.

The J gene is TRBJ1-5, the V gene TRBV30; D gene unclear. Between the trimmed V and J ends, which lost 4 bases and 4 bases, there was a span of 11 bases. The germline V gene has CDR1 GTSNPN and CDR2 SVGIG (reference sequence). The CDR3 sequence is 13 residues long. The DNA for the CDR3 is TGTGCCTGGAATAGGCAGGAAAATCAGCCCCAGCATTTT. Its protein product is CAWNRQENQPQHF. Supplemented by reference TRBV30 and TRBJ1-5, the full variable domain reads SQTIHQWPATLVQPVGSPLSLECTVEGTSNPNLYWYRQAAGRGLQLLFYSVGIGQISSEVPQNLSASRPQDRQFILSSKKLLLSDSGFYLCAWNRQENQPQHFGDGTRLSIL.

In its sample, this clonotype ranks as medium-sized. The genes are TRBV5-1 and TRBJ2-3, with 8 bases that match TRBD1. Germline V gene sequence: CDR1 SGHRS, CDR2 YFSETQ. CDR3 size: 18 residues. The V and J ends lost 1 base and 0 bases, in that order; junction bases with no gene match: 10. The CDR3 DNA follows: TGCGCCAGCAGCTTGCGGAGACAGGGGACTTCTAGCACAGATACGCAGTATTTT. Residues: CASSLRRQGTSSTDTQYF.

The V gene is TRBV7-2, the J gene TRBJ1-1; 7 positions match TRBD1. The CDR3 sequence is 14 residues long. Germline-derived CDR1 and CDR2 are SGHTA and FQGNSA. V dropped 8 bases and J dropped 1; count of bases not matched to a gene: 7. The CDR3 loop reads CASSGGHQNTEAFF. CDR3 sequence (DNA): TGTGCCAGCTCAGGGGGGCATCAGAACACTGAAGCTTTCTTT.

This clonotype was found many times. The gene calls are TRBV7-8 and TRBJ1-1; D ambiguous. The CDR3 covers 13 residues. Germline CDR1 SGHVS, CDR2 FQNEAQ. The V end was cut by 2 bases, the J end by 6 bases, with 10 bases between. The DNA of the CDR3 is TGTGCCAGCAGCTTAAAGGCAACGTCTGAAGCTTTCTTT. Its translation is CASSLKATSEAFF.

The chain recombines TRBV29-1 with TRBJ2-5; 10 nucleotides match TRBD1. Losses at the gene ends were 2 bases for V and 2 bases for J; bases not matched to a gene: 8. The CDR3 has 16 residues. CDR1 and CDR2 (germline): SQVTM, ANQGSEA. The chain's CDR3 is CSVERGQGIVQETQYF. The DNA of the CDR3 is TGCAGCGTTGAAAGGGGACAGGGGATTGTTCAAGAGACCCAGTACTTC.

Relative to its sample, this clonotype is medium-sized. The chain carries TRBV7-2 and TRBJ2-5, with D tentatively TRBD2 (6 bases). Deletions cut 5 bases from V and 5 bases from J, with 12 bases between. Germline CDR1 and CDR2: SGHTA and FQGNSA. This CDR3 is built from 13 residues. The CDR3 sequence is CASSLGTAETQYF. The CDR3, as DNA: TGTGCCAGCAGCCTAGGGACTGCGGAGACCCAGTACTTC.

By sample fraction, this clonotype is medium-sized. The rearrangement joins TRBV27 to TRBJ2-1, with D possibly being TRBD1 (6 bases). CDR3 length: 13 residues. CDR1 is MNHEY and CDR2 is SMNVEV in the germline V gene (reference sequence). The ends were cut back, 5 bases at V and 5 bases at J, with 10 bases in the middle. The CDR3 loop reads CASSATGNNEQFF. The CDR3 DNA sequence: TGTGCCAGCAGTGCAACAGGGAACAATGAGCAGTTCTTC.

In this sample, this clonotype turned up a few times. V and J are TRBV2 and TRBJ2-5; D unresolved. Germline loops: CDR1 SNHLY, CDR2 FYNNEI. V was pared by 5 bases and J by 5 bases, with 6 bases between. The CDR3 is 11 amino acids. The DNA for the CDR3 is TGTGCCAGCAGTTACGGGGAGACCCAGTACTTC. Translation: CASSYGETQYF.

This chain links TRBV4-3 with TRBJ2-1; D is unclear. This CDR3 comprises 13 residues. V shed 4 bases and J shed 5 bases, with 9 bases lying between them. Germline CDR1 is LGHNA and CDR2 is YSLEER. CDR3: CASSPEQNNEQFF. CDR3 coding DNA: TGCGCCAGCAGCCCAGAGCAAAACAATGAGCAGTTCTTC.

This clonotype occurred many times. V is TRBV27 and J is TRBJ2-7; D gene uncertain. Trimming left V 4 bases short and J 6 bases short, with 10 bases between. The CDR3 is 12 amino acids. The germline gives CDR1 MNHEY, CDR2 SMNVEV (reference sequence). The CDR3 sequence is CASSSPPLEQYF. The CDR3 DNA sequence: TGTGCCAGCAGTTCTCCGCCTCTCGAGCAGTACTTC.

The chain carries TRBV7-2 and TRBJ2-5; weak D call: TRBD2 (6 bases). Between the trimmed V and J ends, which lost 3 bases and 4 bases, there was a span of 18 bases. Germline-derived CDR1 and CDR2 are SGHTA and FQGNSA. The length of the CDR3 is 16 residues. Here the CDR3 DNA reads TGTGCCAGCAGCTTGGGTGGCGGGGCGGTCGGAGAGACCCAGTACTTC. This translates into CASSLGGGAVGETQYF.

Sample share makes this clonotype medium-sized. The V call is TRBV3-2, the J call TRBJ2-3; TRBD1, the D gene given by the table, was not confirmed from the DNA. TRBV3-2 is a recognized pseudogene. The CDR3 covers 16 residues. The CDR3 spells CASSQAPGHDSDTQYF. The CDR3, as DNA: TGTGCCAGCAGCCAAGCTCCGGGACACGACTCGGATACGCAGTATTTT.

V and J are TRBV7-8 and TRBJ2-5; D not certain. CDR1 and CDR2 (germline): SGHVS, FQNEAQ. CDR3 length: 15 residues. Trimming took 2 bases from V and 1 from J, leaving 11 bases between them. The CDR3 reads CASSLRPGLQETQYF. CDR3 in DNA: TGTGCCAGCAGCTTACGCCCAGGCCTCCAAGAGACCCAGTACTTC.

This clonotype is termed medium-sized (0.01 to 0.1%). J is TRBJ1-2 and V is TRBV29-1; the D is unclear. The V gene lost 6 bases and the J gene lost 0 bases, with 8 bases spanning the gap. Looked up from germline, CDR1 is SQVTM and CDR2 is ANQGSEA. The CDR3 sequence is 12 residues long. DNA of the CDR3: TGCAGCGTCCGCGTATCTAACTATGGCTACACCTTC. Amino acids: CSVRVSNYGYTF.

The chain employs TRBV10-1 and TRBJ2-3; D is possibly TRBD1 (5 bases). The V and J ends lost 0 bases and 1 base respectively, with 11 bases between them. The CDR3 totals 16 residues. CDR1 and CDR2 (germline): WNHNN, SYGVQD (reference sequence). Written as DNA, the CDR3 is TGCGCCAGCAGTGAGTCTGGGGCCATCGGCACAGATACGCAGTATTTT. Translated, it gives CASSESGAIGTDTQYF.

This clonotype is labeled medium-sized. This chain connects TRBV6-1 to TRBJ1-1, with D maybe TRBD1 (5 bases). This CDR3 spans 13 amino acids. In germline, CDR1 is MNHNS, CDR2 SASEGT. Trimming shortened V by 4 bases and J by 5 bases, and 11 bases separated the two germline ends. DNA of the CDR3: TGTGCCAGCAGTGGAGCAGGGAGGACTGAAGCTTTCTTT. Protein: CASSGAGRTEAFF.

By share, this clonotype ranks as medium-sized. The V gene is TRBV7-9, the J gene TRBJ2-7; D gene unclear. The germline CDR1 and CDR2 sequences are SEHNR and FQNEAQ (reference sequence). V gave up 5 bases and J gave up 7 bases, with 12 bases separating them. CDR3 length equals 12 residues. DNA of the CDR3: TGTGCCAGCAGCCCATTATCGGGTGAGCAGTACTTC. It specifies CASSPLSGEQYF. Variable domain in full (rest from reference TRBV7-9 and TRBJ2-7): DTGVSQNPRHKITKRGQNVTFRCDPISEHNRLYWYRQTLGQGPEFLTYFQNEAQLEKSRLLSDRFSAERPKGSFSTLEIQRTEQGDSAMYLCASSPLSGEQYFGPGTRLTVT.

This clonotype counts as medium-sized. The chain joins TRBV7-2 to TRBJ2-7, with 11 bases lining up with TRBD1. The CDR3 runs to 15 residues. Trimming cost V 3 bases and J 3 bases; bases outside gene matches: 4. Per the germline V gene, CDR1 is SGHTA and CDR2 is FQGNSA. Written as DNA, the CDR3 is TGTGCCAGCAGCTTCACAGGGACAGGGGGCTACGAGCAGTACTTC. It encodes CASSFTGTGGYEQYF. Filled out from reference TRBV7-2 and TRBJ2-7, the complete variable domain reads GAGVSQSPSNKVTEKGKDVELRCDPISGHTALYWYRQSLGQGLEFLIYFQGNSAPDKSGLPSDRFSAERTGGSVSTLTIQRTQQEDSAVYLCASSFTGTGGYEQYFGPGTRLTVT.